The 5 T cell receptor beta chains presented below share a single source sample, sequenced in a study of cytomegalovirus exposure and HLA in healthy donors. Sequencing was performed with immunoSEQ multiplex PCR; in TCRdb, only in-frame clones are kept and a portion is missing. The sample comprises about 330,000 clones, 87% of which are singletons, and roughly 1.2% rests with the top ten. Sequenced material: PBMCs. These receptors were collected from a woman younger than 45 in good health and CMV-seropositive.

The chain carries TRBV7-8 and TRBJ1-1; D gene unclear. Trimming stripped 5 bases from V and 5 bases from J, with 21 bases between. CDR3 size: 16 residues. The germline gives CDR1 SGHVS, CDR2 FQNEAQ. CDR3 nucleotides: TGTGCCAGCAGCACCCGCGTCCAGGCTCTAGGTACTGAAGCTTTCTTT. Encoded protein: CASSTRVQALGTEAFF.

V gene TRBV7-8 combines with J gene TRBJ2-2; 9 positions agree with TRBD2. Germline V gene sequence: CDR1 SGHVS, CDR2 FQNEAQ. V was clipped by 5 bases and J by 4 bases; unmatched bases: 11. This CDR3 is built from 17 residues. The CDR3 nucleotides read TGTGCCAGCAGCCCTAGCGGCGGGGGGGCGGTCACCGGGGAGCTGTTTTTT. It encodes CASSPSGGGAVTGELFF.

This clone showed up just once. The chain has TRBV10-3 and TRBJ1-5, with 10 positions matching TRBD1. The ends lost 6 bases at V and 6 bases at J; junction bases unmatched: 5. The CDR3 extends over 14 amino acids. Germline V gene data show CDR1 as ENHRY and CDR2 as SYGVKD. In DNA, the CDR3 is TGTGCCATCAGCGGACAGGGGGTAGGTCAGCCCCAGCATTTT. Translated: CAISGQGVGQPQHF.

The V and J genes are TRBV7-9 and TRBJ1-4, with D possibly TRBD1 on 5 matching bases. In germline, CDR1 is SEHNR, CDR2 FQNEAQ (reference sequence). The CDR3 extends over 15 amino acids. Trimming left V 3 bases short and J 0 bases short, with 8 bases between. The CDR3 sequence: CASSLTDATNEKLFF. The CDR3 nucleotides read TGTGCCAGCAGCTTGACAGACGCAACTAATGAAAAACTGTTTTTT. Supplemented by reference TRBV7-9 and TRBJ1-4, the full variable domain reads DTGVSQNPRHKITKRGQNVTFRCDPISEHNRLYWYRQTLGQGPEFLTYFQNEAQLEKSRLLSDRFSAERPKGSFSTLEIQRTEQGDSAMYLCASSLTDATNEKLFFGSGTQLSVL.

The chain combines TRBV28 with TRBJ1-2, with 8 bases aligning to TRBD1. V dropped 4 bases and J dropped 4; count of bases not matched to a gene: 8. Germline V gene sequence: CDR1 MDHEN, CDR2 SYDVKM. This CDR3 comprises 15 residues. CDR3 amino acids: CASSSSGGSFYGYTF. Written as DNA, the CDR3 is TGTGCCAGCAGTTCCTCAGGGGGCTCTTTCTATGGCTACACCTTC.